Each of the 16 T cell receptor beta chains below was sequenced from the same sample in a study of blood T cell repertoires in COVID-19. Only in-frame clones appear in the TCRdb table, and some are missing; sequencing was by immunoSEQ multiplex PCR. The sample comprises some 250,000 clones, roughly 91% of which are singletons, and approximately 9% rests with the top ten. The sequencing sample was made of PBMCs or T cells enriched from blood (not recorded which). The receptors stem from a middle-aged man who had recovered from COVID-19.

The chain employs TRBV7-9 and TRBJ2-7; maybe TRBD1 (5 bases). The V and J ends lost 1 base and 6 bases respectively, with 13 bases between them. This CDR3 spans 14 amino acids. CDR1 is SEHNR, CDR2 FQNEAQ, per germline (reference sequence). The CDR3 loop is CASSLVAGLGEQYF. The DNA of the CDR3 is TGTGCCAGCAGCTTAGTCGCAGGGTTGGGCGAGCAGTACTTC.

This chain uses TRBV7-2 with TRBJ1-2; the match to TRBD1 covers 7 bases. V shed 5 bases and J 2 bases; nucleotides not matched to a gene: 14. The germline CDR1 and CDR2 sequences are SGHTA and FQGNSA. This CDR3 comprises 17 residues. CDR3 sequence: CASSPLFDRDGNYGYTF. The CDR3 DNA reads TGTGCCAGCAGCCCCTTATTCGACAGGGACGGAAACTATGGCTACACCTTC.

J is TRBJ1-5 and V is TRBV6-5; D possibly corresponds to TRBD1 (6 bases). V lost 10 bases and J lost 4, with 14 bases in between. The CDR3 is 13 residues long. The V gene's germline CDR1 is MNHEY and CDR2 SVGAGI. CDR3 in amino acids: CATLGQGNQPQHF. In nucleotides, the CDR3 is TGTGCCACCCTAGGGCAGGGGAATCAGCCCCAGCATTTT.

The CDR3 sequence is CASSGGELSGNTIYF. For the CDR3, the DNA is TGTGCCAGTAGCGGCGGAGAGCTTTCTGGAAACACCATATATTTT. This chain links TRBV19 with TRBJ1-3; D unclear. The germline V gene encodes CDR1 LNHDA and CDR2 SQIVND (reference sequence). Trimming left V 6 bases short and J 1 base short, with 13 bases between. The CDR3 is made up of 15 amino acids. The full variable domain, completed using reference TRBV19 and TRBJ1-3, is DGGITQSPKYLFRKEGQNVTLSCEQNLNHDAMYWYRQDPGQGLRLIYYSQIVNDFQKGDIAEGYSVSREKKESFPLTVTSAQKNPTAFYLCASSGGELSGNTIYFGEGSWLTVV.

The V call is TRBV29-1, the J call TRBJ1-2; 11 nucleotides match TRBD1. Germline V gene sequence: CDR1 SQVTM, CDR2 ANQGSEA. CDR3 length: 15 residues. The V gene end was trimmed by 6 bases and the J gene end by 4 bases; junction bases not matched to a gene: 10. The CDR3 DNA reads as TGCAGCGTCCAATGGACAGGGGGCGGGGGCTATGGCTACACCTTC. As protein: CSVQWTGGGGYGYTF.

The chain carries TRBV19 and TRBJ2-3, with 12 nucleotides matching TRBD2. Germline CDR1 reads LNHDA; CDR2 reads SQIVND (reference sequence). The trim removed 2 bases at V and 8 bases at J, leaving 5 bases unmatched. The CDR3 consists of 15 residues. The CDR3 DNA follows: TGTGCCAGTAGTATAACTAGCGGGGGGTTCGGTACGCAGTATTTT. Its protein product is CASSITSGGFGTQYF. The full variable domain, in which reference TRBV19 and TRBJ2-3 provide the parts outside the CDR3, is DGGITQSPKYLFRKEGQNVTLSCEQNLNHDAMYWYRQDPGQGLRLIYYSQIVNDFQKGDIAEGYSVSREKKESFPLTVTSAQKNPTAFYLCASSITSGGFGTQYFGPGTRLTVL.

V gene TRBV5-1 combines with J gene TRBJ1-1; D is undetermined. CDR3 length: 14 residues. In germline, CDR1 is SGHRS, CDR2 YFSETQ. Trimming pared 0 bases from V and 2 bases from J, leaving 8 bases between. The CDR3 DNA reads TGCGCCAGCAGCTTGGAAGAGGGAAACACTGAAGCTTTCTTT. Protein: CASSLEEGNTEAFF.

The V gene is TRBV18, the J gene TRBJ2-7, with D tentatively TRBD1 (6 bases). Trimming left V 1 base short and J 4 bases short, with 11 bases between. Germline V CDR1 and CDR2: KGHSH, LQKENI. This CDR3 has 14 amino acids. CDR3 nucleotides: TGTGCCAGCTCACCACAGAGGACAGAGTACGAGCAGTACTTC. As protein: CASSPQRTEYEQYF.

The table lists this clone with many counts. The rearrangement joins TRBV27 to TRBJ2-6, with D possibly TRBD1 on 5 matching bases. CDR1 MNHEY and CDR2 SMNVEV come from the germline V gene (reference sequence). This CDR3 region has 17 residues. V lost 10 bases to trimming and J lost 0 bases, with 19 bases between them. In DNA, the CDR3 is TGTGCCACCCGGTCGGACACTTACAACTCTGGGGCCAACGTCCTGACTTTC. Protein: CATRSDTYNSGANVLTF.

The V and J genes are TRBV27 and TRBJ1-5, with a possible D match to TRBD1 (5 bases). Trimming removed 0 bases from V and 2 bases from J, with 11 bases in between. CDR3 length: 16 residues. Per the germline V gene, CDR1 is MNHEY and CDR2 is SMNVEV (reference sequence). CDR3 nucleotide sequence: TGTGCCAGCAGTTTATCTGGCCAGGGTGGCAATCAGCCCCAGCATTTT. Its translation is CASSLSGQGGNQPQHF.

As for this clone: Sequence at one end of the junction differs from germline and may be a read error. V is TRBV29-1 and J is TRBJ2-1; 8 bases fit TRBD2. The CDR3 contains 15 residues. Per the germline V gene, CDR1 is SQVTM and CDR2 is ANQGSEA. DNA of the CDR3: TGCAGCGTCGAAGGGGCTAGCGGGTCGACGGGGGAGCAGTTCTTC. Its translation: CSVEGASGSTGEQFF.

This clone was found once. This rearrangement joins TRBV19 to TRBJ2-7; no firm D call. CDR1 LNHDA and CDR2 SQIVND come from the germline V gene (reference sequence). Trimming removed 5 bases from V and 3 bases from J, with 8 bases in between. This CDR3 has 12 amino acids. CDR3: CASSLLGYEQYF. In DNA form, the CDR3 reads TGTGCCAGTAGTCTGCTCGGCTACGAGCAGTACTTC.

The rearrangement links TRBV6-5 to TRBJ1-1, with a tentative D call TRBD1 (5 bases). This CDR3 has 14 residues. The ends were cut back, 6 bases at V and 5 bases at J, with 16 bases in the middle. Germline V CDR1 and CDR2: MNHEY, SVGAGI. The CDR3 spells CASRDARGGTEAFF. DNA for the CDR3: TGTGCCAGCAGGGATGCTCGGGGGGGAACTGAAGCTTTCTTT.

The gene calls are TRBV6-5 and TRBJ2-3, with 8 nucleotides matching TRBD2. J lost 3 bases, V lost 1 base, and 6 bases had no gene match. CDR1 and CDR2 from the germline V gene are MNHEY and SVGAGI. The CDR3 has 16 residues. As DNA, the CDR3 is TGTGCCAGCAGTTACTTGGCGGGGGGCCCGACAGATACGCAGTATTTT. Its protein is CASSYLAGGPTDTQYF.

V and J are TRBV27 and TRBJ1-4; D ambiguous. The CDR3 has 14 amino acids. Germline CDR1 and CDR2: MNHEY and SMNVEV (reference sequence). V shed 6 bases and J shed 3 bases, with 11 bases lying between them. CDR3 sequence: CASRRSNPNEKLFF. CDR3 DNA sequence: TGTGCCAGCAGACGTAGCAATCCTAATGAAAAACTGTTTTTT.

The V call is TRBV7-8, the J call TRBJ1-5, with D possibly TRBD1 on 6 matching bases. Germline V gene sequence: CDR1 SGHVS, CDR2 FQNEAQ. This CDR3 has 15 residues. V was pared by 1 base and J by 4 bases, with 11 bases between. For the CDR3, the DNA is TGTGCCAGCAGCTTAGACTACAGGGATAATCAGCCCCAGCATTTT. This sequence encodes CASSLDYRDNQPQHF.